The 8 T cell receptor beta chains below all came from one sample that was sequenced in a study of T-cell reconstitution after alpha-beta-depleted transplantation in children. Unique molecular identifiers were built into the TCRbeta library. Each CDR3 protein gets one entry after TCRdb re-called the PCR reads with MiXCR. The sample shows approximately 650,000 distinct CDR3 sequences, around 14% of them seen only once. The sequenced sample was PBMCs, obtained before TCRalphabeta/CD19-depleted stem cell transplant. Receptors were obtained from a girl between 2 and 10 years old with congenital amegakaryocytic thrombocytopenia, due to receive a stem cell transplant.

There are many counts of this clonotype. The chain links TRBV20-1 to TRBJ2-7, with D tentatively TRBD1 (5 bases). From germline, CDR1 is DFQATT and CDR2 SNEGSKA (reference sequence). Trimming pared 3 bases from V and 0 bases from J, leaving 9 bases between. The length of the CDR3 is 13 residues. The CDR3 sequence: CSARTDTSYEQYF. Written as DNA, the CDR3 is TGCAGTGCTAGGACGGACACCTCCTACGAGCAGTACTTC.

This clonotype was recorded a few times. The chain employs TRBV20-1 and TRBJ2-6; D is undetermined. V was trimmed by 3 bases and J by 4 bases, leaving 10 bases between them. This CDR3 spans 14 amino acids. The germline gives CDR1 DFQATT, CDR2 SNEGSKA (reference sequence). CDR3 sequence: CSASFGSGANVLTF. CDR3 DNA: TGCAGTGCTAGCTTCGGGTCAGGGGCCAACGTCCTGACTTTC.

This clonotype was seen repeatedly, ten times or more. Written as DNA, the CDR3 is TGCAGTGCTAGTGAAACGACTAGAAACACAGATACGCAGTATTTT. Translating it yields CSASETTRNTDTQYF. The V and J genes are TRBV20-1 and TRBJ2-3, with a weak D call TRBD2 (6 bases). Trimming cost V 3 bases and J 2 bases, with 15 bases left between them. The CDR3 loop spans 15 amino acids. Germline V gene sequence: CDR1 DFQATT, CDR2 SNEGSKA (reference sequence).

There are a few counts of this clonotype. This chain connects TRBV20-1 to TRBJ2-3, with 10 bases aligning to TRBD2. With 1 base clipped from V and 2 bases from J, the junction kept 12 bases outside the gene matches. Germline-derived CDR1 and CDR2 are DFQATT and SNEGSKA (reference sequence). The CDR3 consists of 18 residues. This CDR3 is CSARVKREGPTNTDTQYF. The CDR3 nucleotides are TGCAGTGCTAGAGTAAAGCGGGAGGGCCCCACGAACACAGATACGCAGTATTTT.

This clonotype was detected many times. The chain couples TRBV5-5 to TRBJ2-1; 9 bases agree with TRBD2. From germline, CDR1 is SGHKS and CDR2 YYEKEE (reference sequence). Trimming cost V 3 bases and J 3 bases; bases outside gene matches: 4. This CDR3 contains 15 residues. In DNA, the CDR3 is TGTGCCAGCAGCTCCTTAGCGGGAGACTACAATGAGCAGTTCTTC. Residues: CASSSLAGDYNEQFF.

This clonotype turned up a few times. The gene calls are TRBV5-1 and TRBJ2-1; 11 nucleotides agree with TRBD2. The CDR3 totals 15 residues. CDR1 is SGHRS, CDR2 YFSETQ, per germline. Losses at the gene ends were 2 bases for V and 9 bases for J; bases not matched to a gene: 7. Here the CDR3 DNA reads TGCGCCAGCAGCTTATCTACTAGCGGGAGTCGTGAGCAGTTCTTC. Translating gives CASSLSTSGSREQFF.

The table lists this clonotype with many counts. The chain employs TRBV20-1 and TRBJ2-3; TRBD2 matches 9 bases. From germline, CDR1 is DFQATT and CDR2 SNEGSKA (reference sequence). The CDR3 covers 14 residues. Trimming at V came to 5 bases and at J to 2 bases, leaving 5 bases not matched to a gene. The CDR3 region is CSAATSGPTDTQYF. CDR3 DNA: TGCAGTGCTGCGACTAGCGGCCCCACAGATACGCAGTATTTT.

This clonotype was picked up a small number of times. J is TRBJ2-5 and V is TRBV28; possible D gene TRBD2, 7 bases. From germline, CDR1 is MDHEN and CDR2 SYDVKM. The germline V and J ends were trimmed by 2 bases and 3 bases, with 13 bases remaining between them. CDR3 length: 15 residues. DNA of the CDR3: TGTGCCAGCAGTTTAGGGGGGGCAATGAAAGAGACCCAGTACTTC. The encoded protein is CASSLGGAMKETQYF.